This TCR beta chain was captured in a study of spatial heterogeneity in lung cancer. At the level of the study: About 73 TRACERx patients with early, untreated non-small cell lung cancer donated samples.

The time point is: blood at routine non-recurrence follow-up after resection. TCRs were sequenced from unsorted whole RNA of tumor, nontumor lung or PBMC. Germline V gene sequence: CDR1 LNHDA, CDR2 SQIVND (reference sequence). The CDR3 is 14 residues long. The ends lost 3 bases at V and 7 bases at J; junction bases unmatched: 5. The library protocol tagged each TCR cDNA with a unique molecular identifier. TCRdb re-called the 5' RACE reads with MiXCR, one entry per CDR3 protein. The table has about 120,000 distinct CDR3 sequences, more than 10% seen once. The starting material was PBMCs, obtained at follow-up. The gene calls are TRBV19 and TRBJ2-7, with 11 bases identical to TRBD1. The source of this sequence is a male donor with early-stage non-small cell lung cancer. As DNA, the CDR3 is TGTGCCAGTAGTATCGAGGACAGGGGGCCTGAGCAGTACTTC. It yields the protein CASSIEDRGPEQYF.